This T cell receptor beta chain is from a study of T cells in Graves' hyperthyroidism and ophthalmopathy. The study's findings and limits: Ophthalmopathy prediction by the model preceded onset by a median about 6 months.

This clonotype was found many times. The antigen is undetermined. The CDR3 regions of TCR beta were amplified from RNA transcripts. A set of HTBI primers served as the primers for a first-round RT-PCR of the TCR CDR3. TCRdb called the multiplex PCR reads again in MiXCR, with one record for every CDR3 protein. In the table there are around 300,000 distinct CDR3 sequences, about an eighth of which are singletons. Germline values: CDR1 SNHLY, CDR2 FYNNEI. This CDR3 is built from 14 residues. V gave up 6 bases and J gave up 3 bases; unmatched junction bases: 3. On the basis of clinical symptoms, serum thyroxine and TRAb, thyroid ultrasound and orbital computed tomography, diagnoses were made. Fresh peripheral blood, 10 ml, yielded the PBMCs.

Sample: blood. V gene TRBV2 combines with J gene TRBJ1-4; 8 positions match TRBD1. This TCR was recovered from a middle-aged woman with Graves' ophthalmopathy. The CDR3 here is CASSVQGANEKLFF. The CDR3 DNA follows: TGTGCCAGCAGCGTACAGGGGGCTAATGAAAAACTGTTTTTT.